Detailed here is one T cell receptor (beta chain). The antigen it binds to is not known. No much larger clonotype is one base removed from it; base qualities were not supplied. Libraries were built with the immunoSEQ multiplex PCR assay. From the authors' description of their analysis: To diagnose cytomegalovirus status from the catalog of TCR beta chain sequences, a statistical classification framework was built. Sourced from immuneACCESS, this table was stored by TCRdb with only in-frame sequences that have V and J called. A share of the clones is absent; for the studies checked, an unresolved V gene accounts for under half, and the remainder has no known explanation. D and trimming were read from the DNA, whereas the V and J calls and clone size are those reported in that table. The sample table holds 150,000 to 200,000 clones, of which approximately 88% were seen once. Jointly, the top ten make up roughly a tenth of the sample.

This specimen belongs to a study of cytomegalovirus exposure and HLA in healthy donors (TCRdb year 2017). Concerning the study at large: A later analysis indicated that the 130 or so validation repertoires were generated on the platform also employed for the 700 or so repertoires of the first cohort. The study aimed to test whether cataloging public T cell receptors could reveal signatures of past pathogen exposure. Besides the first cohort of 500 to 700 subjects, a separate validation cohort made up of 95 to 150 different subjects was used. To predict cytomegalovirus infection status, the study combined high-throughput TCR immunosequencing, statistical association of individual TCRs with disease status, and machine learning. The study at large found these results: All 130 or so repertoires were used to score co-occurrence in the validation cohort in a later analysis, because that analysis had no HLA typing for the cohort. In the study, approximately 160 TCR beta chains were listed as associated with cytomegalovirus. In vitro tests confirmed that three of the cytomegalovirus-associated TCR beta chains recognize cytomegalovirus antigens. According to the authors, the approach could potentially be generalized to other disease states and immunological phenotypes. Most TCR sequences were observed very rarely across donors, whereas some public TCRs were present in many individuals. The classifier was reported to diagnose cytomegalovirus status with high specificity and sensitivity in both the original cohort and the validation cohort. Of the cluster scores, roughly 95% were above 0 in a later analysis, which found that TCRs clustered in the first cohort also tended to co-occur in the 90 to 150 validation repertoires.

A distance of 18 bases separates the germline ends of V and J, which lose 6 bases and 7 bases respectively. The CDR3 contains 14 residues, cysteine and phenylalanine counted. The retained sequence is limited to the CDR3, 42 bases, with the frame set at the first base. Per the germline V gene, MNHEY is the CDR1 and SVGAGI is the CDR2. Donors formed part of the validation cohort, which comprised about 130 subjects and was distinct from the first cohort of fewer than 750 subjects. The source material was PBMCs. Rearrangement joined TRBV6-5 to TRBJ1-2; the D gene lacks a confident call. The TCR originated in a man aged 25-40 years in good health and CMV-seropositive. The CDR3 here reads CASRGSSLGFGYTF. The nucleotide sequence is given as TGTGCCAGCAGAGGAAGCAGTCTCGGGTTTGGCTACACCTTC.